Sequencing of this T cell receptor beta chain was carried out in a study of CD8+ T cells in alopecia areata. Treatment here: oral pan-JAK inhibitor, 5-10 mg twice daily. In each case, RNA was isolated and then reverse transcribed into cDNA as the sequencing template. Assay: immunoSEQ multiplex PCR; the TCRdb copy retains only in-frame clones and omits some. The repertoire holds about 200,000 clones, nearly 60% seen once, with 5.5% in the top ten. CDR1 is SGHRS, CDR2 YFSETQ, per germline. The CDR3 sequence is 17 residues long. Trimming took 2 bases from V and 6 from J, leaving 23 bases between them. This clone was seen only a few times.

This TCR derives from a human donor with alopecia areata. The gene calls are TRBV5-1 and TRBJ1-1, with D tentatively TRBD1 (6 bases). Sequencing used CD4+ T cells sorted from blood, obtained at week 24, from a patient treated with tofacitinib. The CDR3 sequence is CASSLQTGTGRLAEAFF. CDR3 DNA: TGCGCCAGCAGCTTACAAACAGGGACCGGTCGCCTCGCTGAAGCTTTCTTT.